These 29 T cell receptor beta chains were sequenced from one sample in a study of blood T cell repertoires in COVID-19. Sequenced by immunoSEQ multiplex PCR; TCRdb stores in-frame clones only, minus some. This table holds approximately 300,000 clones, around 89% found once. The specimen was peripheral blood. These receptors were obtained from a man aged 30 to 45 with acute or convalescent COVID-19.

As concerns this clone: At the DNA level, this CDR3 is encoded by other sequences in the same sample as well. V usage is TRBV20-1 and J usage is TRBJ2-7; a possible D gene is TRBD2 (5 bases). The ends were cut back, 5 bases at V and 3 bases at J, with 8 bases in the middle. Germline V gene sequence: CDR1 DFQATT, CDR2 SNEGSKA (reference sequence). There are 11 residues in the CDR3. CDR3 sequence (DNA): TGCAGTGCTGGAGGTCGCTACGAGCAGTACTTC. The encoded protein is CSAGGRYEQYF.

The chain is built from TRBV4-1 and TRBJ1-2; D is undetermined. The ends were cut back, 5 bases at V and 7 bases at J, with 23 bases in the middle. The length of the CDR3 is 16 residues. CDR1 is MGHRA, CDR2 YSYEKL, per germline. The chain's CDR3 is CASSTYRVPGSAGYTF. The CDR3 DNA reads as TGCGCCAGCAGCACCTATAGGGTCCCGGGATCGGCTGGCTACACCTTC.

J is TRBJ2-7 and V is TRBV7-8; 7 nucleotides match TRBD1. From germline, CDR1 is SGHVS and CDR2 FQNEAQ. The CDR3 consists of 14 residues. With V trimmed by 3 bases and J by 6 bases, 8 bases remained unmatched. CDR3 sequence reads: CASSFRQGVGEQYF. The CDR3 DNA reads as TGTGCCAGCAGCTTCCGACAGGGAGTTGGCGAGCAGTACTTC.

This clone was found a few times. The J gene is TRBJ1-2, the V gene TRBV7-8, with D uncertain. There are 13 residues in the CDR3. V shed 5 bases and J shed 5 bases, with 12 bases lying between them. Germline-derived CDR1 and CDR2 are SGHVS and FQNEAQ. This chain's CDR3 is CASSPLREYGYTF. CDR3 sequence (DNA): TGTGCCAGCAGCCCCCTAAGGGAGTATGGCTACACCTTC.

The chain uses TRBV19 and TRBJ1-6, with TRBD1 as a possible D gene (5 bases). The ends were cut back, 6 bases at V and 7 bases at J, with 10 bases in the middle. This CDR3 has 13 residues. Germline V CDR1 and CDR2: LNHDA, SQIVND (reference sequence). CDR3 sequence reads: CASRRQTNSPLHF. The CDR3, as DNA: TGTGCCAGTAGAAGACAGACAAATTCACCCCTCCACTTT.

This clone was recorded a few times. The chain recombines TRBV7-9 with TRBJ2-5; 13 bases are shared with TRBD2. V dropped 4 bases and J dropped 4; count of bases not matched to a gene: 3. This CDR3 has 15 residues. The germline gives CDR1 SEHNR, CDR2 FQNEAQ (reference sequence). As DNA, the CDR3 is TGTGCCAGCAGCTCAGGACTAGCGGGAGCAGAGACCCAGTACTTC. Its translation is CASSSGLAGAETQYF.

The CDR3 DNA follows: TGTGCCAGCAGTGTCAGGGGGACGAACACTGAAGCTTTCTTT. As protein: CASSVRGTNTEAFF. The chain couples TRBV25-1 to TRBJ1-1; 7 bases match TRBD1. This CDR3 comprises 14 residues. V shed 4 bases and J 1 base; nucleotides not matched to a gene: 3. Per germline, CDR1 MGHDK and CDR2 SYGVNS.

V gene TRBV6-2 or TRBV6-3 combines with J gene TRBJ2-5; D not resolved. Trimming took 6 bases from V and 0 from J, leaving 14 bases between them. Germline V lookup: CDR1 MNHEY, CDR2 SVGEGT. This CDR3 has 15 amino acids. This CDR3 is CASSNPLEYQETQYF. The CDR3 DNA is TGTGCCAGCAGCAACCCTCTAGAATACCAAGAGACCCAGTACTTC.

As for this clone: A read error may produce the germline difference seen at one junction end. The genes are TRBV5-1 and TRBJ2-7; D perhaps matches TRBD2 (6 bases). CDR1 SGHRS and CDR2 YFSETQ come from the germline V gene. The length of the CDR3 is 13 residues. The CDR3 nucleotides are TGCGCCAGCAGCTTGGACGGGAGCGGGTATTGGCACTTC. This codes for CASSLDGSGYWHF.

The chain couples TRBV20-1 to TRBJ1-2; 8 positions agree with TRBD1. Per the germline V gene, CDR1 is DFQATT and CDR2 is SNEGSKA (reference sequence). The CDR3 is 11 residues long. The CDR3 loop reads CSQQGAGGYTF. The CDR3 coding sequence is TGCAGCCAGCAGGGGGCAGGGGGCTACACCTTC.

The chain combines TRBV10-3 with TRBJ1-4; D is perhaps TRBD1 (5 bases). Looked up from germline, CDR1 is ENHRY and CDR2 is SYGVKD. This CDR3 is 13 amino acids long. Trimming removed 2 bases from V and 7 bases from J, with 8 bases in between. The CDR3: CAISEQGFEKLFF. CDR3 bases: TGTGCCATCAGTGAGCAGGGTTTTGAAAAACTGTTTTTT.

V and J are TRBV27 and TRBJ1-2, with D perhaps matching TRBD1 (5 bases). Trimming pared 1 base from V and 8 bases from J, leaving 11 bases between. The CDR3 contains 13 residues. Germline V gives CDR1 MNHEY, CDR2 SMNVEV (reference sequence). In nucleotides, the CDR3 is TGTGCCAGCAGTTTATATCTAGGGGTCGGCTACACCTTC. Protein sequence: CASSLYLGVGYTF.

The chain has TRBV1 and TRBJ1-6. TRBV1 is described as a pseudogene. The CDR3 has 18 residues. The CDR3 protein is CTSSQVRGGSSYNSPLHF. The CDR3, as DNA: TGCACCAGCAGCCAAGTCCGGGGGGGGAGCTCCTATAATTCACCCCTCCACTTT.

The V gene is TRBV29-1, the J gene TRBJ2-7, with TRBD2 identical over 9 bases. This CDR3 has 16 amino acids. V was clipped by 1 base and J by 4 bases; unmatched bases: 11. Germline V CDR1 and CDR2: SQVTM, ANQGSEA. The CDR3 here is CSVEGLAGTPRYEQYF. DNA for the CDR3: TGCAGCGTTGAAGGTCTAGCGGGAACCCCCCGATACGAGCAGTACTTC.

This clone occurred a few times. The chain links TRBV28 to TRBJ1-5; 8 positions match TRBD1. J was trimmed by 0 bases and V by 6 bases; bases with no gene match: 10. Germline V lookup: CDR1 MDHEN, CDR2 SYDVKM. This CDR3 has 17 residues. CDR3 in amino acids: CASSLGQAPYSNQPQHF. CDR3 coding DNA: TGTGCCAGCAGCTTGGGACAGGCACCCTATAGCAATCAGCCCCAGCATTTT. Variable domain in full (rest from reference TRBV28 and TRBJ1-5): DVKVTQSSRYLVKRTGEKVFLECVQDMDHENMFWYRQDPGLGLRLIYFSYDVKMKEKGDIPEGYSVSREKKERFSLILESASTNQTSMYLCASSLGQAPYSNQPQHFGDGTRLSIL.

This chain joins TRBV27 and TRBJ1-1, with a tentative D call TRBD1 (6 bases). CDR1 is MNHEY and CDR2 is SMNVEV in the germline V gene (reference sequence). V was trimmed by 6 bases and J by 7 bases, leaving 15 bases between them. This CDR3 region has 13 residues. The CDR3, as DNA: TGTGCCAGCAGAAAACAGGGTATGAATGAAGCTTTCTTT. It codes for CASRKQGMNEAFF.

This clone was seen just once. Compared with germline, one end of the junction differs, possibly owing to a read error. The genes are TRBV7-7 and TRBJ2-2; D is unresolved. This CDR3 spans 13 amino acids. Germline values: CDR1 SSHAT, CDR2 FNYEAQ (reference sequence). CDR3 DNA: TGTGCTAGCAGCTTAGACTTCACCGGGGAGCTGTTTTTT. Its translation: CASSLDFTGELFF.

The chain couples TRBV27 to TRBJ1-2; possible D gene TRBD1, 6 bases. CDR3 length equals 13 residues. Germline assignment: CDR1 MNHEY and CDR2 SMNVEV (reference sequence). With 4 bases removed from V and 5 bases from J, the gap between germline ends came to 11 bases. CDR3: CASSSSQGYGYTF. Written as DNA, the CDR3 is TGTGCCAGCAGTTCCAGTCAGGGGTATGGCTACACCTTC.

The chain has TRBV6-1 and TRBJ1-5; D is possibly TRBD1 (6 bases). V lost 4 bases and J lost 3, with 16 bases in between. Germline V gene sequence: CDR1 MNHNS, CDR2 SASEGT. This CDR3 spans 16 amino acids. The CDR3 DNA reads TGTGCCAGCAGTGGAAGGGATAACAGGGCCAATCAGCCCCAGCATTTT. Amino acids: CASSGRDNRANQPQHF.

A single count supports this clone. The gene calls are TRBV29-1 and TRBJ2-1, with TRBD2 matching over 9 bases. Germline V gene sequence: CDR1 SQVTM, CDR2 ANQGSEA. The CDR3 is 12 residues long. V lost 4 bases and J lost 14; bases outside the gene matches: 9. CDR3 bases: TGCAGCGTTGCCAAGGTCATAGCGGGAGAGTTCTTC. This sequence encodes CSVAKVIAGEFF.

This chain connects TRBV6-4 to TRBJ2-1; 8 bases match TRBD2. V was clipped by 5 bases and J by 4 bases; unmatched bases: 4. The germline V gene encodes CDR1 MRHNA and CDR2 SNTAGT. The CDR3 is 14 residues long. CDR3 DNA sequence: TGTGCCAGCAGTCCTACTAGCGGATACAATGAGCAGTTCTTC. Encoded protein: CASSPTSGYNEQFF.

The sample holds a few counts of this clone. This chain joins TRBV11-2 and TRBJ2-2, with D unclear. Germline V gene data show CDR1 as SGHAT and CDR2 as FQNNGV. Deletions cut 5 bases from V and 2 bases from J, with 12 bases between. The CDR3 is 15 residues long. The CDR3 coding sequence is TGTGCCAGCAGCCCGGCGACTCCCAACACCGGGGAGCTGTTTTTT. Encoded protein: CASSPATPNTGELFF.

The chain joins TRBV18 to TRBJ2-1; TRBD1 agrees at 7 bases. Trimming at V came to 4 bases and at J to 2 bases, leaving 2 bases not matched to a gene. This CDR3 has 14 amino acids. The germline CDR1 and CDR2 sequences are KGHSH and LQKENI. This chain's CDR3 is CASSRDSPYNEQFF. CDR3 nucleotides: TGTGCCAGCTCACGGGACAGTCCCTACAATGAGCAGTTCTTC.

The CDR3 region is CSVSTGTGGRQPQHF. The CDR3 nucleotides read TGCAGCGTTTCGACCGGGACAGGGGGCCGTCAGCCCCAGCATTTT. The chain carries TRBV29-1 and TRBJ1-5; TRBD1 matches at 12 bases. The CDR3 has 15 amino acids. V lost 5 bases to trimming and J lost 6 bases; unmatched junction nucleotides: 8. Germline V gives CDR1 SQVTM, CDR2 ANQGSEA.

The chain links TRBV7-9 to TRBJ1-6; no definite D call. Germline V lookup: CDR1 SEHNR, CDR2 FQNEAQ (reference sequence). V was pared by 4 bases and J by 9 bases, with 10 bases between. This CDR3 is 13 amino acids long. CDR3 residues: CASSYTEGSPLHF. The CDR3 DNA follows: TGTGCCAGCAGCTACACCGAGGGTTCACCCCTCCACTTT.

The J gene is TRBJ2-7, the V gene TRBV5-1; 10 nucleotides line up with TRBD2. The length of the CDR3 is 16 residues. Germline CDR1 and CDR2: SGHRS and YFSETQ. V shed 7 bases, J shed 4 bases, and the junction held 14 bases outside the gene matches. The CDR3, as DNA: TGCGCCAGCGGACGGGTTGGTGGACTAGCGGTTTACGAGCAGTACTTC. This translates into CASGRVGGLAVYEQYF.

The chain combines TRBV19 with TRBJ1-5; unclear D gene. The CDR3 runs to 13 residues. The germline V and J ends were trimmed by 3 bases and 4 bases, with 7 bases remaining between them. The germline CDR1 and CDR2 sequences are LNHDA and SQIVND (reference sequence). The CDR3 loop is CASSMAANQPQHF. The CDR3 DNA sequence: TGTGCCAGTAGTATGGCCGCAAATCAGCCCCAGCATTTT.

V usage is TRBV7-2 and J usage is TRBJ2-1; D is undetermined. Germline V CDR1 and CDR2: SGHTA, FQGNSA. There are 12 residues in the CDR3. V lost 5 bases to trimming and J lost 8 bases, with 10 bases between them. The CDR3 reads CASSRYGDEQFF. The DNA of the CDR3 is TGTGCCAGCAGCAGATACGGAGATGAGCAGTTCTTC.

This chain connects TRBV5-1 to TRBJ2-2; D unclear. Trimming took 1 base from V and 6 from J, leaving 7 bases between them. This CDR3 contains 13 residues. Germline-derived CDR1 and CDR2 are SGHRS and YFSETQ. The CDR3 DNA is TGCGCCAGCAGCTTGTCCCTTCCCGGGGAGCTGTTTTTT. It encodes CASSLSLPGELFF.